This T cell receptor (beta chain) was captured in a study of T-cell reconstitution after alpha-beta-depleted transplantation in children. Findings and limits, study-wide: T-cell numbers and diversity one year post-transplant derived largely from freshly generated T cells. Expanded graft clones numbering several hundred reportedly gave rise to alpha-beta T cells about two months after transplant. Recipient T cells and thymic progenitors that survived were the source of the high TCRbeta diversity seen at day 60 in some patients.

The CDR3 sequence is 15 residues long. Trimming cost V 2 bases and J 0 bases, with 10 bases left between them. Germline V CDR1 and CDR2: MNHNY, SVGAGI (reference sequence). The sample holds many counts of this clonotype. Its specificity is not known. Unique molecular identifiers featured in how the TCRbeta library was prepared. One entry per CDR3 protein, called by TCRdb with MiXCR from the PCR reads. The sample gives 15,000 to 20,000 distinct CDR3 sequences, approximately 5.1% of which show up once; just under 7% is in the top ten. Material: PBMCs, obtained before TCRalphabeta/CD19-depleted stem cell transplant. This sequence joins TRBV6-6 and TRBJ1-1; D gene unclear. The sequence came from a boy between 10 and 17 years old with acute lymphoblastic leukemia, due to receive a stem cell transplant. In DNA, the CDR3 is TGTGCCAGCAGTTACCGTCAGTTTATGAACACTGAAGCTTTCTTT. It yields the protein CASSYRQFMNTEAFF.